These 25 T cell receptor beta chains were all obtained from the same sample, sequenced in a study of CD8 T cells in ankylosing spondylitis. Using its own MiXCR run on the 5' RACE reads, TCRdb lists one record per CDR3 protein. Of around 340,000 distinct CDR3 sequences listed, around 20% are singletons. Sequenced sample: blood, either unsorted or a sorted T cell fraction (not recorded which). The receptors were sampled from a male donor with ankylosing spondylitis or in good health (not recorded which).

The chain joins TRBV28 to TRBJ2-4, with D tentatively TRBD1 (6 bases). V dropped 4 bases and J dropped 8 bases, with 18 bases sitting between them. Germline values: CDR1 MDHEN, CDR2 SYDVKM. CDR3 length equals 15 residues. The CDR3 DNA sequence: TGTGCCAGCAGTTCGCACAGGGATATGAAATACATTCAGTACTTC. Translation gives CASSSHRDMKYIQYF.

This chain connects TRBV4-1 to TRBJ2-1; TRBD2 might be the D (6 bases). Trimming took 8 bases from V and 10 from J, leaving 21 bases between them. The V gene's germline CDR1 is MGHRA and CDR2 YSYEKL. The CDR3 totals 14 residues. CDR3 sequence (DNA): TGCGCCAGCCAAGGGGCGCAGGGAGGTCAGGAGCAGTTCTTC. It yields the protein CASQGAQGGQEQFF.

This clonotype was counted only a few times. CDR3 protein: CASSLMGAGTDTQYF. Written as DNA, the CDR3 is TGTGCCAGCAGCTTAATGGGGGCCGGCACAGATACGCAGTATTTT. This sequence joins TRBV27 and TRBJ2-3, with D maybe TRBD1 (6 bases). The germline CDR1 and CDR2 sequences are MNHEY and SMNVEV (reference sequence). This CDR3 region has 15 residues. Deletions cut 6 bases from V and 1 base from J, with 14 bases between.

This clonotype was found a few times. V and J are TRBV29-1 and TRBJ2-3; D perhaps matches TRBD2 (7 bases). The germline V gene encodes CDR1 SQVTM and CDR2 ANQGSEA. The CDR3 is 15 residues long. V lost 0 bases, J lost 2 bases, and 12 bases lay in between. The CDR3 is CSVEDRGANTDTQYF. Written as DNA, the CDR3 is TGCAGCGTTGAAGATCGGGGGGCCAACACAGATACGCAGTATTTT.

This clonotype has a handful of counts. The V call is TRBV7-8, the J call TRBJ2-7; 7 bases fit TRBD2. Germline loops: CDR1 SGHVS, CDR2 FQNEAQ. This CDR3 is built from 13 residues. V trimming: 10 bases; J trimming: 4 bases; junction bases outside the gene matches: 10. The CDR3 reads CATRGGGGYEQYF. In DNA form, the CDR3 reads TGTGCCACCCGCGGGGGTGGCGGTTACGAGCAGTACTTC.

This clonotype was counted a few times. The chain carries TRBV11-2 and TRBJ2-3, with 10 nucleotides matching TRBD2. The CDR3 runs 16 residues. After removal of 5 bases from V and 5 bases from J, the junction contained 10 bases not matched to a gene. Germline values: CDR1 SGHAT, CDR2 FQNNGV. CDR3 coding DNA: TGTGCCAGCAGCATCCCCCCGGGACTAGCGATAGATACGCAGTATTTT. Translating it yields CASSIPPGLAIDTQYF.

This clonotype was observed a handful of times. J is TRBJ2-5 and V is TRBV4-1; 8 bases line up with TRBD2. The CDR3 sequence is 15 residues long. Trimming at V came to 2 bases and at J to 2 bases, leaving 4 bases not matched to a gene. Germline V lookup: CDR1 MGHRA, CDR2 YSYEKL. The CDR3: CASSQRLATQETQYF. In DNA, the CDR3 is TGCGCCAGCAGCCAACGACTAGCGACTCAAGAGACCCAGTACTTC.

This clonotype was detected a few times. This rearrangement joins TRBV19 to TRBJ2-3; 7 bases agree with TRBD1. Germline CDR1 LNHDA, CDR2 SQIVND (reference sequence). This CDR3 region has 13 residues. The V and J ends lost 7 bases and 1 base, in that order; junction bases with no gene match: 2. CDR3 DNA sequence: TGTGCCAGTACCGGGACAGGCACAGATACGCAGTATTTT. It codes for CASTGTGTDTQYF.

This rearrangement joins TRBV7-8 to TRBJ2-7; the D gene is possibly TRBD2 (5 bases). Germline V gene data show CDR1 as SGHVS and CDR2 as FQNEAQ. The CDR3 sequence is 14 residues long. Trimming stripped 2 bases from V and 1 base from J, with 9 bases between. In DNA form, the CDR3 reads TGTGCCAGCAGCTTAAGCGGTCGTTCCTACGAGCAGTACTTC. Encoded protein: CASSLSGRSYEQYF.

The V call is TRBV9, the J call TRBJ2-4; D is undetermined. V was shortened by 3 bases and J by 0 bases, with 13 bases between the two germline ends. CDR3 size: 16 residues. CDR1 and CDR2 (germline): SGDLS, YYNGEE. CDR3 DNA sequence: TGTGCCAGCAGCGATGGAACGGGTCTAGCCAAAAACATTCAGTACTTC. This sequence encodes CASSDGTGLAKNIQYF.

There are many counts of this clonotype. The V gene is TRBV6-4, the J gene TRBJ2-1; D ambiguous. CDR1 and CDR2 (germline): MRHNA, SNTAGT. V was pared by 2 bases and J by 5 bases, with 4 bases between. This CDR3 has 12 amino acids. The CDR3 DNA sequence: TGTGCCAGCAGTGACAGGAACAATGAGCAGTTCTTC. It specifies CASSDRNNEQFF.

The rearrangement uses TRBV12-3 or TRBV12-4 and TRBJ2-2; a possible D gene is TRBD2 (5 bases). Trimming cost V 6 bases and J 5 bases, with 13 bases left between them. The CDR3 is 14 residues long. CDR3 region: CASSPPRTTGELFF. The CDR3 DNA sequence: TGTGCCAGCAGCCCCCCGAGGACTACCGGGGAGCTGTTTTTT.

This clonotype was seen at least ten times. The V call is TRBV12-3 or TRBV12-4, the J call TRBJ2-7; 9 nucleotides line up with TRBD1. This CDR3 is 15 amino acids long. Trimming took 3 bases from V and 2 from J; bases not matched to a gene: 5. The CDR3 DNA sequence: TGTGCCAGCAGTTTTGCCGGGACAGGGACCTACGAGCAGTACTTC. Encoded protein: CASSFAGTGTYEQYF.

This clonotype has ten or more counts. One end of the junction fails to match germline, which may point to a read error. The gene calls are TRBV7-9 and TRBJ2-1, with D maybe TRBD2 (5 bases). The CDR3 is made up of 15 amino acids. Germline CDR1 SEHNR, CDR2 FQNEAQ (reference sequence). The CDR3 protein is CASSPQGSSYNEQFF. CDR3 coding DNA: TGCGCCAGCAGCCCACAAGGGAGCTCCTACAATGAGCAGTTCTTC. The whole variable domain, filled in from reference TRBV7-9 and TRBJ2-1, reads DTGVSQNPRHKITKRGQNVTFRCDPISEHNRLYWYRQTLGQGPEFLTYFQNEAQLEKSRLLSDRFSAERPKGSFSTLEIQRTEQGDSAMYLCASSPQGSSYNEQFFGPGTRLTVL.

The chain recombines TRBV7-9 with TRBJ2-5; 13 bases align to TRBD2. The ends lost 5 bases at V and 1 base at J; junction bases unmatched: 1. The germline gives CDR1 SEHNR, CDR2 FQNEAQ (reference sequence). The CDR3 has 15 residues. The CDR3 DNA reads TGTGCCAGCAGCCGGACTAGCGGGAGCCAAGAGACCCAGTACTTC. Translated: CASSRTSGSQETQYF.

V and J are TRBV12-3 or TRBV12-4 and TRBJ2-4; no definite D call. Trimming shortened V by 2 bases and J by 7 bases, and 18 bases separated the two germline ends. The CDR3 has 16 amino acids. Here the CDR3 reads CASSLSILALGNIQYF. CDR3 nucleotides: TGTGCCAGCAGTTTATCAATACTGGCCTTGGGGAACATTCAGTACTTC.

The chain joins TRBV6-5 to TRBJ2-7; D perhaps matches TRBD1 (6 bases). Trimming pared 5 bases from V and 7 bases from J, leaving 9 bases between. Looked up from germline, CDR1 is MNHEY and CDR2 is SVGAGI. There are 11 residues in the CDR3. The CDR3 protein is CASSNGQEQYF. The DNA for the CDR3 is TGTGCCAGCAGTAACGGACAGGAGCAGTACTTC.

This chain joins TRBV29-1 and TRBJ2-3, with a weak D call TRBD2 (5 bases). Trimming stripped 4 bases from V and 2 bases from J, with 7 bases between. Germline CDR1 is SQVTM and CDR2 is ANQGSEA. This CDR3 is built from 12 residues. The CDR3 DNA reads as TGCAGCGTTGCGACTATCACAGATACGCAGTATTTT. Amino acid sequence: CSVATITDTQYF.

The table lists this clonotype with a few counts. J is TRBJ2-7 and V is TRBV10-1; D remains ambiguous. CDR1 and CDR2 from the germline V gene are WNHNN and SYGVQD (reference sequence). The CDR3 extends over 13 amino acids. Trimming removed 3 bases from V and 1 base from J, with 7 bases in between. The chain's CDR3 is CASSDLGSYEQYF. CDR3 coding DNA: TGCGCCAGCAGTGATTTGGGTTCCTACGAGCAGTACTTC.

This clonotype was counted only a few times. The CDR3 loop reads CASSLPSGETTDTQYF. In DNA form, the CDR3 reads TGTGCCAGCAGCTTACCTAGCGGGGAGACCACAGATACGCAGTATTTT. V gene TRBV5-6 combines with J gene TRBJ2-3; 9 bases map to TRBD2. Unmatched junction bases numbered 6, after V lost 2 bases and J lost 2 bases. The CDR3 loop spans 16 amino acids. Germline V gene lookup returns CDR1 SGHDT and CDR2 YYEEEE.

The V and J genes are TRBV18 and TRBJ2-6; D unclear. The CDR3 is 14 residues long. With 11 bases removed from V and 0 bases from J, the gap between germline ends came to 11 bases. Per germline, CDR1 KGHSH and CDR2 LQKENI. The CDR3, as DNA: TGTGCCGTCCCCCCAGACTCTGGGGCCAACGTCCTGACTTTC. Amino acids: CAVPPDSGANVLTF.

The J gene is TRBJ2-7, the V gene TRBV11-3, with TRBD1 matching over 9 bases. Germline V lookup: CDR1 SGHNT, CDR2 YENEEA. CDR3 length: 15 amino acids. Trimming at V came to 8 bases and at J to 4 bases, leaving 12 bases not matched to a gene. The CDR3 is CASPLTGGAGYEQYF. CDR3 in DNA: TGTGCCAGCCCTCTCACAGGGGGCGCCGGGTACGAGCAGTACTTC.

The table lists this clonotype with a few counts. The V gene is TRBV12-3 or TRBV12-4, the J gene TRBJ2-7; a possible D gene is TRBD1 (6 bases). This CDR3 is built from 12 residues. Trimming stripped 10 bases from V and 3 bases from J, with 13 bases between. The CDR3 DNA is TGTGCCACCCTGGGACAAAACTACGAGCAGTACTTC. Residues: CATLGQNYEQYF.

This clonotype was observed at least ten times. The chain joins TRBV9 to TRBJ2-1; the match to TRBD2 covers 8 bases. Trimming cost V 0 bases and J 9 bases; bases outside gene matches: 11. The CDR3 has 16 amino acids. CDR1 and CDR2 (germline): SGDLS, YYNGEE. CDR3 loop: CASSVGVGLGPSEQFF. CDR3 coding DNA: TGTGCCAGCAGCGTAGGAGTGGGACTAGGACCCAGTGAGCAGTTCTTC.

The rearrangement uses TRBV24-1 and TRBJ2-1; TRBD1 aligns across 10 bases. The V segment lost 4 bases and the J segment 1 base; nucleotides outside the gene matches: 9. The CDR3 covers 18 residues. Germline CDR1 and CDR2: KGHDR and SFDVKD. The CDR3 loop is CATSEAGTGASSYNEQFF. The DNA of the CDR3 is TGTGCCACCAGTGAAGCCGGGACAGGGGCCTCTTCCTACAATGAGCAGTTCTTC.